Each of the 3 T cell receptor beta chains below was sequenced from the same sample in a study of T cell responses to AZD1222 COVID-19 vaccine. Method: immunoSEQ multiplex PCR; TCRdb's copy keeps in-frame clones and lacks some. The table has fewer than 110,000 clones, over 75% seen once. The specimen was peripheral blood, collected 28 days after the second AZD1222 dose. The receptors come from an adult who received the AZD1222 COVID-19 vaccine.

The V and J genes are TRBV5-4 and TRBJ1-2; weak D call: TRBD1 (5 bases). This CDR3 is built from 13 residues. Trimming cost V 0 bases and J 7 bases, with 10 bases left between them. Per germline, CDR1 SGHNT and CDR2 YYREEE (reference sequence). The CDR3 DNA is TGTGCCAGCAGCTTGGTTGGGGCGGTTGGCTACACCTTC. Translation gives CASSLVGAVGYTF. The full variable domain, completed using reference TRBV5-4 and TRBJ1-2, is ETGVTQSPTHLIKTRGQQVTLRCSSQSGHNTVSWYQQALGQGPQFIFQYYREEENGRGNFPPRFSGLQFPNYSSELNVNALELDDSALYLCASSLVGAVGYTFGSGTRLTVV.

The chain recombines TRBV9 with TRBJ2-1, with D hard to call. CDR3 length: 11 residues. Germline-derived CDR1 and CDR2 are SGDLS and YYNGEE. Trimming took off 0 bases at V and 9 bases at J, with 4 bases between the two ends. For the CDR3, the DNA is TGTGCCAGCAGCGTAGGGAGTGAGCAGTTCTTC. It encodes CASSVGSEQFF. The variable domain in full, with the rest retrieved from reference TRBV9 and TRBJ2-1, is DSGVTQTPKHLITATGQRVTLRCSPRSGDLSVYWYQQSLDQGLQFLIQYYNGEERAKGNILERFSAQQFPDLHSELNLSSLELGDSALYFCASSVGSEQFFGPGTRLTVL.

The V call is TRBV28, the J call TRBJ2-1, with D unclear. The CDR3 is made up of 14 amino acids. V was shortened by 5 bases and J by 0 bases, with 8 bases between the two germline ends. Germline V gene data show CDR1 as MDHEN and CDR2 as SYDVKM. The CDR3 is CASSSPSSYNEQFF. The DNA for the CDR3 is TGTGCCAGCAGTAGCCCTAGCTCCTACAATGAGCAGTTCTTC.